A single sample is the source of the 8 T cell receptor beta chains below, sequenced in a study of T cell responses to AZD1222 COVID-19 vaccine. Libraries were prepared by immunoSEQ multiplex PCR; TCRdb keeps only in-frame clonotypes and omits some of them. The table records about 150,000 clones, about 87% of them present only once. The sequencing used peripheral blood, collected on day 0 of AZD1222 vaccination. These receptor sequences come from an adult in good health.

The J gene is TRBJ2-2, the V gene TRBV5-4; 7 nucleotides align to TRBD1. Germline CDR1 and CDR2: SGHNT and YYREEE (reference sequence). Losses at the gene ends were 1 base for V and 5 bases for J; bases not matched to a gene: 5. The CDR3 runs 15 residues. The chain's CDR3 is CASSLKGGGTGELFF. DNA of the CDR3: TGTGCCAGCAGCTTGAAAGGGGGCGGGACCGGGGAGCTGTTTTTT.

This chain connects TRBV11-3 to TRBJ2-1; D is possibly TRBD2 (5 bases). Trimming left V 5 bases short and J 4 bases short, with 18 bases between. Germline V lookup: CDR1 SGHNT, CDR2 YENEEA. This CDR3 comprises 16 residues. CDR3 coding DNA: TGTGCCAGCAGCCAGGCACGGACTCCCCTATACAATGAGCAGTTCTTC. This sequence encodes CASSQARTPLYNEQFF.

The chain recombines TRBV6-5 with TRBJ1-1; maybe TRBD1 (6 bases). Trimming cost V 7 bases and J 6 bases, with 15 bases left between them. The CDR3 is 13 residues long. Germline CDR1 is MNHEY and CDR2 is SVGAGI. The CDR3 protein is CASTRRGGSEAFF. CDR3 nucleotide sequence: TGTGCCAGCACCAGAAGGGGGGGCTCTGAAGCTTTCTTT.

This clone was seen a single time. The V call is TRBV29-1, the J call TRBJ1-4; no definite D call. Germline lookup yields CDR1 SQVTM and CDR2 ANQGSEA. The CDR3 is 11 amino acids. CDR3 nucleotides: TGCAGTGCTAGGAGGGATGAAAAACTGTTTTTT. Amino acids: CSARRDEKLFF. The whole variable domain, filled in from reference TRBV29-1 and TRBJ1-4, reads SAVISQKPSRDICQRGTSLTIQCQVDSQVTMMFWYRQQPGQSLTLIATANQGSEATYESGFVIDKFPISRPNLTFSTLTVSNMSPEDSSIYLCSARRDEKLFFGSGTQLSVL.

The chain couples TRBV5-8 to TRBJ2-7; D perhaps matches TRBD2 (6 bases). CDR3 length equals 15 residues. Trimming pared 4 bases from V and 3 bases from J, leaving 17 bases between. Germline CDR1 reads SGHTS; CDR2 reads YDEGEE. CDR3 DNA sequence: TGTGCCAGCAGCCGGGAAGGGCAGGGAGGCTACGAGCAGTACTTC. Encoded protein: CASSREGQGGYEQYF.

The J gene is TRBJ2-3, the V gene TRBV5-4, with D possibly being TRBD1 or TRBD2 (5 bases each). CDR3 size: 14 residues. CDR1 SGHNT and CDR2 YYREEE come from the germline V gene (reference sequence). V gave up 3 bases and J gave up 4 bases, with 12 bases separating them. CDR3 DNA sequence: TGTGCCAGCAGCTCTCCTCGGGGCTCAGATACGCAGTATTTT. This encodes CASSSPRGSDTQYF.

This chain joins TRBV4-2 and TRBJ2-1, with D possibly matching TRBD2 (5 bases). The CDR3 has 15 amino acids. Germline V gene data show CDR1 as LGHNA and CDR2 as YNFKEQ. The ends were cut back, 3 bases at V and 8 bases at J, with 17 bases in the middle. CDR3 in DNA: TGTGCCAGCAGCCAGTCCCCTAGCTCGGTCGATGAGCAGTTCTTC. It encodes CASSQSPSSVDEQFF.

The table lists this clone with a count of one. The chain uses TRBV21-1 and TRBJ1-5; TRBD1, the table's D call, lacks a check against the DNA. TRBV21-1 is a pseudogene locus. The CDR3 loop spans 13 amino acids. The CDR3 sequence is CASRGQANQPQHF. CDR3 coding DNA: TGTGCCAGCAGAGGACAGGCCAATCAGCCCCAGCATTTT.